This passage covers 27 T cell receptor beta chains from one sample sequenced in a study of patients and donors after allogeneic stem cell transplantation. TCRdb fed the RT-PCR reads into MiXCR, producing one record per CDR3 protein. The sample shows 920,000 or so distinct CDR3 sequences, about a sixth of them seen only once. The sequenced sample consisted of blood, either unsorted or a sorted T cell fraction (not recorded which). Every receptor here comes from a human donor who was either an allogeneic HSCT recipient or a stem cell or donor lymphocyte infusion donor (not recorded which). It is not recorded whose cells these are; they may come from a transplant donor.

The rearrangement links TRBV7-9 to TRBJ2-7; 7 positions match TRBD2. V shed 2 bases and J 7 bases; nucleotides not matched to a gene: 17. The germline CDR1 and CDR2 sequences are SEHNR and FQNEAQ (reference sequence). This CDR3 has 17 amino acids. CDR3 protein: CASSLWGGTEPLGEQYF. CDR3 coding DNA: TGTGCCAGCAGCTTATGGGGGGGGACGGAGCCTCTGGGGGAGCAGTACTTC.

This clonotype was observed a handful of times. This sequence joins TRBV3-1 and TRBJ1-1; tentatively, D is TRBD1 (6 bases). The CDR3 has 14 residues. Trimming stripped 1 base from V and 1 base from J, with 7 bases between. The germline CDR1 and CDR2 sequences are LGHDT and YNNKEL (reference sequence). In nucleotides, the CDR3 is TGTGCCAGCAGCCAAGGGGGACAGAACACTGAAGCTTTCTTT. The encoded protein is CASSQGGQNTEAFF.

Only a few counts were recorded for this clonotype. CDR3 loop: CASSFFEGGRIDEQFF. DNA for the CDR3: TGTGCCAGCAGTTTCTTCGAGGGGGGGCGGATAGATGAGCAGTTCTTC. V usage is TRBV12-3 or TRBV12-4 and J usage is TRBJ2-1; the D gene is possibly TRBD2 (7 bases). With 3 bases removed from V and 8 bases from J, the gap between germline ends came to 20 bases. CDR3 length: 16 residues.

This clonotype appeared a few times. The chain is built from TRBV20-1 and TRBJ1-5; 10 positions agree with TRBD1. CDR1 and CDR2 (germline): DFQATT, SNEGSKA (reference sequence). The CDR3 runs to 18 residues. Losses at the gene ends were 2 bases for V and 2 bases for J; bases not matched to a gene: 12. The CDR3 DNA reads as TGCAGTGCTAGATCTCCGGGACAGGGGCTCGGTGGCAATCAGCCCCAGCATTTT. As protein: CSARSPGQGLGGNQPQHF.

This clonotype was recorded many times. V gene TRBV29-1 combines with J gene TRBJ2-1; a weak D match, TRBD2 (5 bases). V gave up 4 bases and J gave up 8 bases, with 9 bases separating them. The CDR3 consists of 11 residues. Germline V lookup: CDR1 SQVTM, CDR2 ANQGSEA. For the CDR3, the DNA is TGCAGCGTTGCATACGGGGATGAGCAGTTCTTC. This translates into CSVAYGDEQFF.

This clonotype appeared a few times. The rearrangement links TRBV12-3 or TRBV12-4 to TRBJ1-1; D gene ambiguous. CDR3 size: 11 residues. Trimming took off 6 bases at V and 5 bases at J, with 7 bases between the two ends. Here the CDR3 reads CASRQWTEAFF. The DNA for the CDR3 is TGTGCCAGCAGACAGTGGACTGAAGCTTTCTTT.

There are a few counts of this clonotype. The rearrangement uses TRBV18 and TRBJ2-7, with a weak D call TRBD2 (6 bases). CDR1 and CDR2 from the germline V gene are KGHSH and LQKENI. V was pared by 3 bases and J by 4 bases, with 19 bases between. CDR3 length equals 16 residues. The DNA for the CDR3 is TGTGCCAGCTCACCCCCCCAGGTCGGGGGAATTTACGAGCAGTACTTC. As protein: CASSPPQVGGIYEQYF.

This clonotype was counted between two and nine times. The J gene is TRBJ1-3, the V gene TRBV10-3; 8 bases are a match to TRBD1. Trimming took 0 bases from V and 3 from J; bases not matched to a gene: 4. Germline values: CDR1 ENHRY, CDR2 SYGVKD. This CDR3 is 16 amino acids long. The CDR3 nucleotides read TGTGCCATCAGTGAGTCGTCAGGGGGCGGTGGAAACACCATATATTTT. Translation: CAISESSGGGGNTIYF.

This sequence joins TRBV6-5 and TRBJ2-2; D is possibly TRBD1 (5 bases). Germline-derived CDR1 and CDR2 are MNHEY and SVGAGI. Trimming took 4 bases from V and 6 from J, leaving 15 bases between them. This CDR3 is built from 15 residues. The CDR3 DNA reads as TGTGCCAGCAGTTTCCCCAGGGAAATTTCCGGGGAGCTGTTTTTT. Its protein product is CASSFPREISGELFF.

Only a few counts were recorded for this clonotype. The chain uses TRBV9 and TRBJ1-4; D is ambiguous. The germline CDR1 and CDR2 sequences are SGDLS and YYNGEE. Trimming took off 0 bases at V and 2 bases at J, with 8 bases between the two ends. The CDR3 loop spans 15 amino acids. CDR3 nucleotides: TGTGCCAGCAGCGTAGCGGGAGTCACTAATGAAAAACTGTTTTTT. Protein sequence: CASSVAGVTNEKLFF. The whole variable domain, remainder taken from reference TRBV9 and TRBJ1-4, is DSGVTQTPKHLITATGQRVTLRCSPRSGDLSVYWYQQSLDQGLQFLIQYYNGEERAKGNILERFSAQQFPDLHSELNLSSLELGDSALYFCASSVAGVTNEKLFFGSGTQLSVL.

This clonotype was seen ten or more times. The V and J genes are TRBV5-1 and TRBJ1-4; D not certain. Trimming removed 2 bases from V and 5 bases from J, with 4 bases in between. The CDR3 extends over 12 amino acids. CDR1 SGHRS and CDR2 YFSETQ come from the germline V gene. The CDR3 reads CASSLTNEKLFF. DNA for the CDR3: TGCGCCAGCAGCTTAACAAATGAAAAACTGTTTTTT. The full variable domain, rest sourced from reference TRBV5-1 and TRBJ1-4, is KAGVTQTPRYLIKTRGQQVTLSCSPISGHRSVSWYQQTPGQGLQFLFEYFSETQRNKGNFPGRFSGRQFSNSRSEMNVSTLELGDSALYLCASSLTNEKLFFGSGTQLSVL.

This clonotype was detected only a few times. This sequence joins TRBV5-1 and TRBJ1-6; D may be TRBD1 (6 bases). CDR3 length equals 16 residues. V lost 5 bases and J lost 0, with 12 bases in between. Germline V gene lookup returns CDR1 SGHRS and CDR2 YFSETQ. CDR3: CASRDSLSSYNSPLHF. CDR3 DNA sequence: TGCGCCAGCAGGGACAGCCTAAGCTCCTATAATTCACCCCTCCACTTT. Full variable domain (rest looked up from reference TRBV5-1 and TRBJ1-6): KAGVTQTPRYLIKTRGQQVTLSCSPISGHRSVSWYQQTPGQGLQFLFEYFSETQRNKGNFPGRFSGRQFSNSRSEMNVSTLELGDSALYLCASRDSLSSYNSPLHFGNGTRLTVT.

This clonotype has more than one count but fewer than ten. This chain joins TRBV12-3 or TRBV12-4 and TRBJ2-7; unclear D gene. V shed 7 bases and J shed 0 bases, with 10 bases lying between them. This CDR3 has 13 residues. CDR3: CASNGLSSYEQYF. The CDR3 nucleotides are TGTGCCAGCAATGGGCTTAGCTCCTACGAGCAGTACTTC.

This sequence joins TRBV12-3 or TRBV12-4 and TRBJ1-2; maybe TRBD1 (6 bases). Between the trimmed V and J ends, which lost 6 bases and 5 bases, there was a span of 19 bases. The CDR3 is made up of 15 amino acids. In DNA, the CDR3 is TGTGCCAGCAGCCCCGATCAAGGACAGTTTTATGGCTACACCTTC. Translating gives CASSPDQGQFYGYTF.

This rearrangement joins TRBV12-3 or TRBV12-4 to TRBJ1-2; 11 bases are shared with TRBD1. The V and J ends lost 6 bases and 7 bases, in that order; junction bases with no gene match: 7. This CDR3 spans 14 amino acids. CDR3 nucleotides: TGTGCCAGCAGAATCGGACAGGGGGCCGGTGGCTACACCTTC. Its protein is CASRIGQGAGGYTF.

This clonotype was detected many times. The chain links TRBV4-2 to TRBJ2-7; no clear D. The CDR3 extends over 17 amino acids. CDR1 LGHNA and CDR2 YNFKEQ come from the germline V gene. Trimming left V 2 bases short and J 1 base short, with 18 bases between. The DNA for the CDR3 is TGTGCCAGCAGCCAACTTTCTTCCGCAAGAAGTTCCTACGAGCAGTACTTC. It codes for CASSQLSSARSSYEQYF.

There are a few counts of this clonotype. The chain carries TRBV12-3 or TRBV12-4 and TRBJ2-6, with 8 positions matching TRBD1. The CDR3 has 19 residues. Trimming took 2 bases from V and 2 from J; bases not matched to a gene: 11. The CDR3 protein is CASSLTRTGWHPGANVLTF. The CDR3 coding sequence is TGTGCCAGCAGTTTAACCCGGACAGGGTGGCATCCTGGGGCCAACGTCCTGACTTTC.

This clonotype was recorded at least ten times. This rearrangement joins TRBV5-5 to TRBJ2-1; TRBD1 aligns across 9 bases. V was clipped by 4 bases and J by 3 bases; unmatched bases: 2. The V gene's germline CDR1 is SGHKS and CDR2 YYEKEE (reference sequence). The CDR3 is 14 amino acids. The CDR3, as DNA: TGTGCCAGCAGCCGGGGACAGGGCTACAATGAGCAGTTCTTC. As protein: CASSRGQGYNEQFF.

This chain connects TRBV20-1 to TRBJ1-1; no clear D gene. The CDR3 has 11 amino acids. Germline loops: CDR1 DFQATT, CDR2 SNEGSKA (reference sequence). V was cut by 3 bases and J by 8 bases, with 10 bases left in between. This CDR3 reads CSARVGLEAFF. The CDR3 coding sequence is TGCAGTGCTAGGGTGGGGTTGGAAGCTTTCTTT.

The J gene is TRBJ1-6, the V gene TRBV10-3, with TRBD1 matching over 8 bases. V lost 5 bases to trimming and J lost 4 bases; unmatched junction nucleotides: 10. CDR1 is ENHRY and CDR2 is SYGVKD in the germline V gene. CDR3 length: 17 residues. The CDR3 loop is CAISPIPGTGYNSPLHF. The CDR3 DNA sequence: TGTGCCATCAGTCCTATCCCCGGGACAGGATATAATTCACCCCTCCACTTT.

This chain uses TRBV27 with TRBJ2-7; D not resolved. The CDR3 loop spans 14 amino acids. Germline V gene lookup returns CDR1 MNHEY and CDR2 SMNVEV (reference sequence). V was trimmed by 7 bases and J by 5 bases, leaving 18 bases between them. CDR3 sequence: CASTTLGYPNEQYF. The CDR3 DNA reads as TGTGCCAGCACCACACTGGGCTACCCCAACGAGCAGTACTTC.

The gene calls are TRBV5-6 and TRBJ1-5; D is uncertain. Trimming removed 2 bases from V and 9 bases from J, with 15 bases in between. The CDR3 consists of 14 residues. CDR1 and CDR2 from the germline V gene are SGHDT and YYEEEE. The CDR3, as DNA: TGTGCCAGCAGCTTTCGGCAGGCCACACGGCCCCAGCATTTT. As protein: CASSFRQATRPQHF.

The chain's CDR3 is CASSRNNEQYF. CDR3 DNA: TGTGCCAGCAGCCGGAATAACGAGCAGTACTTC. The V and J genes are TRBV12-3 or TRBV12-4 and TRBJ2-7; D ambiguous. V was shortened by 6 bases and J by 5 bases, with 8 bases between the two germline ends. This CDR3 spans 11 amino acids.

CDR3 region: CASSQDRTGLYEQYF. CDR3 DNA: TGCGCCAGCAGCCAAGACCGTACAGGGCTCTACGAGCAGTACTTC. The chain has TRBV4-3 and TRBJ2-7; tentative D call: TRBD1 (6 bases). Looked up from germline, CDR1 is LGHNA and CDR2 is YSLEER. This CDR3 has 15 residues. V lost 0 bases, J lost 3 bases, and 12 bases lay in between.

This clonotype was counted between two and nine times. The chain links TRBV12-3 or TRBV12-4 to TRBJ2-6; 8 nucleotides match TRBD1. The CDR3 spans 19 residues. Trimming at V came to 6 bases and at J to 2 bases, leaving 15 bases not matched to a gene. The CDR3 here is CASSLTIGDRGPGANVLTF. In DNA, the CDR3 is TGTGCCAGCAGCCTAACGATAGGAGACAGGGGTCCTGGGGCCAACGTCCTGACTTTC.

This chain connects TRBV12-5 to TRBJ2-1; D is uncertain. V lost 6 bases and J lost 9, with 18 bases in between. Germline CDR1 reads LGHNT; CDR2 reads FRNRAP. The length of the CDR3 is 14 residues. CDR3 sequence: CASGLLFGSGEQFF. The CDR3 DNA sequence: TGTGCTAGTGGCCTCCTTTTCGGGTCGGGTGAGCAGTTCTTC.

This clonotype turned up a few times. The chain links TRBV19 to TRBJ2-2, with D possibly being TRBD1 (6 bases). In germline, CDR1 is LNHDA, CDR2 SQIVND (reference sequence). Trimming shortened V by 10 bases and J by 0 bases, and 12 bases separated the two germline ends. The CDR3 extends over 14 amino acids. The CDR3 reads CATPRGANTGELFF. In DNA, the CDR3 is TGTGCCACCCCCAGGGGAGCGAACACCGGGGAGCTGTTTTTT.